This record looks at one T cell receptor beta chain sequence and its context. The germline V gene has CDR1 MNHEY and CDR2 SMNVEV (reference sequence). V lost 5 bases and J 5 bases, leaving 15 bases between the germline ends. The length of the CDR3 is 14 residues. This PCR relied on a set of 60 Vbeta primers and 13 Jbeta primers. The repertoire was sequenced with immunoSEQ multiplex PCR; TCRdb's copy has only in-frame clones and lacks some. The sample lists about 190,000 clones; over 75% were seen once. These data are taken from a study of cytomegalovirus exposure and HLA in healthy donors. V usage is TRBV27 and J usage is TRBJ2-5; no definite D call. Sequenced material: PBMCs. This TCR was recovered from a man aged 40-49 years in good health and CMV-seropositive. The CDR3 coding sequence is TGTGCCAGCAGTGGTCGGGTCCGCAGTGAGACCCAGTACTTC. Residues: CASSGRVRSETQYF.